The rows below give T cell receptor beta chains drawn from one sample of a study of beta chain features in type 1 diabetes. Produced via immunoSEQ multiplex PCR; TCRdb's table is partial and in-frame only. The sample has approximately 340,000 clones, around 16% seen once. The sequencing input was naive CD4+ T cells from blood. The source is a woman in her late teens or twenties in good health. Each CDR3 is given with its conserved first and last residue. The D gene is left open where the match is weak. Only some rows state a clone size, as once, few, many or a class for expanded clones.

D	V	J	size	CDR3	DNA
TRBD2	TRBV29-1	TRBJ2-1	few	CSSLASGRASNEQFF	TGCAGCTCTCTAGCTAGCGGGAGGGCCTCGAATGAGCAGTTCTTC
.	TRBV5-1	TRBJ2-3	.	CASSPPGLEGTDTQYF	TGCGCCAGCAGCCCGCCGGGATTGGAGGGCACAGATACGCAGTATTTT
TRBD1	TRBV5-4	TRBJ2-7	few	CASSSSGTGEREQYF	TGTGCCAGCAGCTCATCCGGGACAGGGGAGCGCGAGCAGTACTTC
.	TRBV25-1	TRBJ2-1	few	CASSGWSAASYNEQFF	TGTGCCAGCAGTGGTTGGTCAGCGGCTTCCTACAATGAGCAGTTCTTC
.	TRBV6-1	TRBJ2-1	.	CASRLSGNNEQFF	TGTGCCAGCAGGCTATCAGGGAACAATGAGCAGTTCTTC
.	TRBV7-9	TRBJ2-7	few	CASSLGHGSYEQYF	TGTGCCAGCAGCTTAGGTCACGGGTCCTACGAGCAGTACTTC
.	TRBV7-2	TRBJ1-2	.	CASSYDSRNYGYTF	TGTGCCAGCAGCTACGATTCGAGGAACTATGGCTACACCTTC
TRBD2	TRBV6-4	TRBJ2-1	.	CASSPSGLAGANEQFF	TGTGCCAGCAGTCCCTCTGGACTAGCGGGAGCTAATGAGCAGTTCTTC
TRBD1	TRBV28	TRBJ2-5	few	CASRTGGLKTQYF	TGTGCCAGCAGGACAGGGGGATTAAAGACCCAGTACTTC
TRBD1	TRBV28	TRBJ2-2	few	CASRRQGAVGELFF	TGTGCCAGCAGGCGGCAGGGGGCGGTCGGGGAGCTGTTTTTT
TRBD1	TRBV5-1	TRBJ2-5	.	CASSSPTGQETQYF	TGCGCCAGCAGCTCCCCGACAGGGCAAGAGACCCAGTACTTC
.	TRBV6-6	TRBJ2-1	few	CASSNWNRYNEQFF	TGTGCCAGCAGTAATTGGAACAGATACAATGAGCAGTTCTTC
TRBD1	TRBV9	TRBJ2-2	.	CASSFRDRDRVAGELFF	TGTGCCAGCAGCTTCCGGGACAGGGATAGGGTCGCCGGGGAGCTGTTTTTT
.	TRBV4-2	TRBJ2-7	few	CASSQVKTGGGYEQYF	TGTGCCAGCAGCCAAGTCAAAACCGGGGGAGGATACGAGCAGTACTTC
.	TRBV7-9	TRBJ2-7	few	CASSLPPGHSYEQYF	TGTGCCAGCAGCCTCCCTCCAGGCCACTCCTACGAGCAGTACTTC
.	TRBV2	TRBJ2-7	.	CASNRAYEQYF	TGTGCCAGCAACAGGGCCTACGAGCAGTACTTC
.	TRBV7-2	TRBJ2-3	.	CASSLYPSSDTQYF	TGTGCCAGCAGCTTATATCCGAGCTCAGATACGCAGTATTTT
.	TRBV7-6	TRBJ1-2	.	CASSLASDSNGYTF	TGTGCCAGCAGCTTAGCGTCGGACAGCAATGGCTACACCTTC
TRBD2	TRBV7-3	TRBJ2-5	.	CASRLAGGLGPETQYF	TGTGCCAGCAGACTAGCGGGAGGGCTTGGGCCGGAGACCCAGTACTTC
.	TRBV18	TRBJ2-1	.	CASSPGPPSSYNEQFF	TGTGCCAGCTCACCCGGTCCTCCGAGCTCCTACAATGAGCAGTTCTTC
TRBD2	TRBV4-2	TRBJ2-7	.	CASSLGLAGREQYF	TGTGCCAGCAGCCTCGGACTAGCGGGAAGGGAGCAGTACTTC
.	TRBV11-2	TRBJ1-1	few	CASSLVDTEAFF	TGTGCCAGCAGCTTAGTAGACACTGAAGCTTTCTTT
TRBD1	TRBV19	TRBJ1-5	.	CASSPTGNSNQPQHF	TGTGCCAGTAGTCCGACAGGGAATAGCAATCAGCCCCAGCATTTT
.	TRBV4-1	TRBJ2-3	.	CASSLRQGGTDTQYF	TGCGCCAGCAGCCTGAGACAGGGAGGAACAGATACGCAGTATTTT
TRBD2	TRBV4-2	TRBJ2-1	.	CASSQALAGVYNEQFF	TGTGCCAGCAGCCAAGCGCTAGCGGGAGTGTACAATGAGCAGTTCTTC
.	TRBV29-1	TRBJ2-7	few	CSVEDTYEQYF	TGCAGCGTTGAAGATACCTACGAGCAGTACTTC
TRBD1	TRBV5-4	TRBJ2-5	few	CASSSRDRGWETQYF	TGTGCCAGCAGCTCCCGTGACAGGGGATGGGAGACCCAGTACTTC
.	TRBV25-1	TRBJ1-5	few	CASGGFSNQPQHF	TGTGCCAGCGGCGGATTTAGCAATCAGCCCCAGCATTTT
.	TRBV30	TRBJ1-5	few	CAWSPWGGPEPQHF	TGTGCCTGGTCTCCCTGGGGGGGACCGGAGCCCCAGCATTTT
TRBD2	TRBV13	TRBJ2-3	.	CASSFLGSGRSDTQYF	TGTGCCAGCAGCTTCTTGGGCAGCGGGAGGTCGGATACGCAGTATTTT
TRBD1	TRBV11-1	TRBJ1-5	few	CASSVDRGGQPQHF	TGTGCCAGCAGCGTGGACAGGGGCGGCCAGCCCCAGCATTTT
.	TRBV29-1	TRBJ2-7	few	CSVDSGQGGEQYF	TGCAGCGTTGATTCTGGCCAGGGGGGCGAGCAGTACTTC
TRBD2	TRBV4-2	TRBJ2-7	once	CASNLGGASPSYEQYF	TGTGCCAGCAACTTGGGAGGGGCAAGCCCCTCCTACGAGCAGTACTTC
TRBD1	TRBV6-1	TRBJ1-4	.	CASNDRGQINEKLFF	TGTGCCAGCAACGACAGGGGGCAAATTAATGAAAAACTGTTTTTT
.	TRBV2	TRBJ2-5	.	CASSAGWRGLRETQYF	TGTGCCAGCAGTGCCGGGTGGAGGGGGCTGCGAGAGACCCAGTACTTC
.	TRBV5-6	TRBJ1-2	once	CASSLNTNYGYTF	TGTGCCAGCAGCTTGAATACTAACTATGGCTACACCTTC
TRBD1	TRBV28	TRBJ2-7	.	CASSRQGARQYF	TGTGCCAGCAGCCGACAGGGGGCAAGGCAGTACTTC
TRBD2	TRBV5-4	TRBJ2-1	few	CASSNGLAVQFF	TGTGCCAGCAGCAACGGACTAGCGGTGCAGTTCTTC
TRBD1	TRBV19	TRBJ2-4	few	CASSLSQGDKNIQYF	TGTGCCAGTAGTCTATCACAGGGGGATAAAAACATTCAGTACTTC
TRBD1	TRBV19	TRBJ1-5	few	CASRGTGGFSQPQHF	TGTGCCAGTAGGGGGACAGGGGGCTTCTCGCAGCCCCAGCATTTT